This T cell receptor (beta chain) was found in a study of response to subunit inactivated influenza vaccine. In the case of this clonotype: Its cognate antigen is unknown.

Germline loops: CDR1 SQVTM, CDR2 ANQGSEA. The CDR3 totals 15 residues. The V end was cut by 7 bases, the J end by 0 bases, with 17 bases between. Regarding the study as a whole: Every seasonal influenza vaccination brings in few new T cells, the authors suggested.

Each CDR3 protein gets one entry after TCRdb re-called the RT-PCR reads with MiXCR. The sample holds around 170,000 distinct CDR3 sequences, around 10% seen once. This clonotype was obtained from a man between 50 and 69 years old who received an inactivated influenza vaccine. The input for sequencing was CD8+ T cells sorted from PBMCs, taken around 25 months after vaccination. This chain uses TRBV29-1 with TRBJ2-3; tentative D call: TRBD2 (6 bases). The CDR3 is CSGAGTRHSTDTQYF. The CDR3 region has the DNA TGCAGCGGGGCCGGGACTCGGCATAGCACAGATACGCAGTATTTT.